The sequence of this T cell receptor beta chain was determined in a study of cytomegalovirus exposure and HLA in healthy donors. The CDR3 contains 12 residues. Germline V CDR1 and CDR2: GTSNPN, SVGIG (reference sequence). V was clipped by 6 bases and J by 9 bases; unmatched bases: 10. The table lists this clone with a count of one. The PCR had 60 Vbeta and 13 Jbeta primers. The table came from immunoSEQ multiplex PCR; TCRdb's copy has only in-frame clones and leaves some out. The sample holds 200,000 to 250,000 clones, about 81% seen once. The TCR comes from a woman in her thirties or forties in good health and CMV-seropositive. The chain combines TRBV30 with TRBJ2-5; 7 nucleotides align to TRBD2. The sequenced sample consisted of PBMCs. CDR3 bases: TGTGCCTGTTTCTTTGGGGGAGGGGCCCAGTACTTC. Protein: CACFFGGGAQYF.